Below, 30 T cell receptor beta chains from the same sample are listed, as sequenced in a study of OX40 agonist ivuxolimab in advanced cancers. Sequencing was performed with immunoSEQ multiplex PCR; in TCRdb, only in-frame clones are kept and a portion is missing. The repertoire includes roughly 60,000 clones, approximately 90% of them detected once, and about 0.66% sits in the top ten. Sequencing was performed on CD4+ or CD8+ T cells sorted from blood, taken in a trial of the OX40 agonist ivuxolimab. Source of these receptors: an adult with an advanced solid tumor such as melanoma, head and neck, liver or kidney cancer.

The V call is TRBV19, the J call TRBJ2-7; 8 bases map to TRBD1. V trimming: 7 bases; J trimming: 5 bases; junction bases outside the gene matches: 7. There are 13 residues in the CDR3. Looked up from germline, CDR1 is LNHDA and CDR2 is SQIVND (reference sequence). CDR3 bases: TGTGCCAGTACAGGGCAGGGGGCCGACGAGCAGTACTTC. As protein: CASTGQGADEQYF. The whole variable domain, remainder taken from reference TRBV19 and TRBJ2-7, is DGGITQSPKYLFRKEGQNVTLSCEQNLNHDAMYWYRQDPGQGLRLIYYSQIVNDFQKGDIAEGYSVSREKKESFPLTVTSAQKNPTAFYLCASTGQGADEQYFGPGTRLTVT.

CDR3 in DNA: TGTGCCAGCAGCCCTAAGTGGGGACGAGAGACCCAGTACTTC. It translates to CASSPKWGRETQYF. The V gene is TRBV28, the J gene TRBJ2-5; D is possibly TRBD1 or TRBD2 (5 bases each). CDR3 length: 14 residues. V lost 6 bases to trimming and J lost 4 bases, with 15 bases between them. Germline values: CDR1 MDHEN, CDR2 SYDVKM. Based on the CDR3 plus reference TRBV28 and TRBJ2-5, the full variable domain is DVKVTQSSRYLVKRTGEKVFLECVQDMDHENMFWYRQDPGLGLRLIYFSYDVKMKEKGDIPEGYSVSREKKERFSLILESASTNQTSMYLCASSPKWGRETQYFGPGTRLLVL.

In the case of this clone: At one end, the junction sequence differs from germline, possibly due to a read error. The chain employs TRBV7-7 and TRBJ2-1, with 10 bases lining up with TRBD1. The CDR3 length is 13 residues. Looked up from germline, CDR1 is SSHAT and CDR2 is FNYEAQ (reference sequence). CDR3 in DNA: TGTGCTAGCAGCTTAGGGACAGGGGATGAGCAGTTCTTC. This codes for CASSLGTGDEQFF. The whole variable domain, remainder taken from reference TRBV7-7 and TRBJ2-1, is GAGVSQSPRYKVTKRGQDVTLRCDPISSHATLYWYQQALGQGPEFLTYFNYEAQPDKSGLPSDRFSAERPEGSISTLTIQRTEQRDSAMYRCASSLGTGDEQFFGPGTRLTVL.

This clone was counted a single time. The chain has TRBV10-2 and TRBJ1-2; weak D call: TRBD1 (5 bases). Trimming took 2 bases from V and 2 from J, leaving 15 bases between them. Germline values: CDR1 WSHSY, CDR2 SAAADI. This CDR3 contains 16 residues. The CDR3 spells CASSEGPGRSNYGYTF. CDR3 nucleotides: TGCGCCAGCAGTGAGGGCCCAGGGCGATCGAACTATGGCTACACCTTC.

V and J are TRBV5-1 and TRBJ2-3; 9 nucleotides match TRBD2. Trimming removed 4 bases from V and 2 bases from J; junction bases left unmatched: 8. Germline V gives CDR1 SGHRS, CDR2 YFSETQ. The CDR3 is made up of 16 amino acids. The CDR3 coding sequence is TGCGCCAGCAGCCCGGGACTAGCAAGGACCACAGATACGCAGTATTTT. It is translated as CASSPGLARTTDTQYF.

The CDR3, as DNA: TGTGCCAGCAGCCCGAGATTCGGTGAGCAGTTCTTC. Translating it yields CASSPRFGEQFF. This chain uses TRBV21-1 with TRBJ2-1; no check of the table's D call, TRBD2, against the DNA was made. TRBV21-1 is labeled a pseudogene. CDR3 size: 12 residues.

This chain links TRBV18 with TRBJ1-1; weak D call: TRBD1 (6 bases). Germline V lookup: CDR1 KGHSH, CDR2 LQKENI. This CDR3 contains 15 residues. Trimming took off 5 bases at V and 7 bases at J, with 20 bases between the two ends. The chain's CDR3 is CASSSSQGLIDEAFF. As DNA, the CDR3 is TGTGCCAGCTCATCATCACAGGGTCTTATTGATGAAGCTTTCTTT.

The rearrangement links TRBV6-6 to TRBJ2-5, with D uncertain. The CDR3 contains 14 residues. The V end lost 0 bases, the J end lost 1 base, and 6 bases lay between the germline ends. Germline values: CDR1 MNHNY, CDR2 SVGAGI (reference sequence). The CDR3 DNA is TGTGCCAGCAGTTACTCGCCGGCCCAAGAGACCCAGTACTTC. This gives the protein CASSYSPAQETQYF.

This clone has only one observation. The chain employs TRBV5-4 and TRBJ2-1; 9 bases align to TRBD2. This CDR3 has 15 amino acids. Looked up from germline, CDR1 is SGHNT and CDR2 is YYREEE (reference sequence). Germline trimming cut 6 bases from V and 3 bases from J; bases unmatched to any gene: 7. This chain's CDR3 is CASTRTSELYNEQFF. The CDR3 DNA is TGTGCCAGCACAAGGACTAGCGAGCTCTACAATGAGCAGTTCTTC.

The chain carries TRBV30 and TRBJ2-7; 7 bases fit TRBD1. Germline V gives CDR1 GTSNPN, CDR2 SVGIG (reference sequence). Trimming at V came to 5 bases and at J to 7 bases, leaving 8 bases not matched to a gene. CDR3 length: 12 amino acids. The CDR3 reads CAWRRDSREQYF. Here the CDR3 DNA reads TGTGCCTGGCGCCGGGACAGTAGGGAGCAGTACTTC.

This chain joins TRBV18 and TRBJ2-7, with a possible D match to TRBD1 (5 bases). The V and J ends lost 0 bases and 3 bases respectively, with 9 bases between them. CDR3 length equals 14 residues. CDR1 KGHSH and CDR2 LQKENI come from the germline V gene. The CDR3 region has the DNA TGTGCCAGCTCACCACCCCAGGGTAGCTACGAGCAGTACTTC. It encodes CASSPPQGSYEQYF. Full variable domain (remainder filled in from reference TRBV18 and TRBJ2-7): NAGVMQNPRHLVRRRGQEARLRCSPMKGHSHVYWYRQLPEEGLKFMVYLQKENIIDESGMPKERFSAEFPKEGPSILRIQQVVRGDSAAYFCASSPPQGSYEQYFGPGTRLTVT.

The V and J genes are TRBV11-2 and TRBJ2-1, with 13 positions matching TRBD2. With 5 bases clipped from V and 5 bases from J, the junction kept 15 bases outside the gene matches. Looked up from germline, CDR1 is SGHAT and CDR2 is FQNNGV. CDR3 size: 19 residues. DNA of the CDR3: TGTGCCAGCAGCCCTGACTGGACTAGCGGGAGACGTGGGGACAATGAGCAGTTCTTC. Translation gives CASSPDWTSGRRGDNEQFF. The full variable domain, in which reference TRBV11-2 and TRBJ2-1 provide the parts outside the CDR3, is EAGVAQSPRYKIIEKRQSVAFWCNPISGHATLYWYQQILGQGPKLLIQFQNNGVVDDSQLPKDRFSAERLKGVDSTLKIQPAKLEDSAVYLCASSPDWTSGRRGDNEQFFGPGTRLTVL.

The gene calls are TRBV21-1 and TRBJ2-7. TRBV21-1 is recorded as a pseudogene. This CDR3 is built from 13 residues. The CDR3 DNA reads TGTGCCAGCAGCAAAGGCGACGGCTACGAGCAGTACTTC. This sequence encodes CASSKGDGYEQYF.

The chain combines TRBV19 with TRBJ2-7; D remains unclear. Trimming removed 4 bases from V and 2 bases from J, with 15 bases in between. Germline CDR1 is LNHDA and CDR2 is SQIVND (reference sequence). The CDR3 runs 15 residues. The CDR3 DNA is TGTGCCAGTAGTAAAGCCACGCTCGGTACCTACGAGCAGTACTTC. This gives the protein CASSKATLGTYEQYF.

The V call is TRBV4-1, the J call TRBJ2-2, with D perhaps matching TRBD1 or TRBD2 (5 bases each). V was trimmed by 4 bases and J by 3 bases, leaving 21 bases between them. The germline V gene encodes CDR1 MGHRA and CDR2 YSYEKL. The CDR3 spans 18 residues. The CDR3: CASSPLHGARADTGELFF. The CDR3, as DNA: TGCGCCAGCAGCCCCCTTCACGGGGCCAGGGCGGACACCGGGGAGCTGTTTTTT.

This rearrangement joins TRBV5-1 to TRBJ2-5; D perhaps matches TRBD1 (6 bases). With 2 bases removed from V and 6 bases from J, the gap between germline ends came to 14 bases. The CDR3 is 14 amino acids. CDR1 SGHRS and CDR2 YFSETQ come from the germline V gene. The chain's CDR3 is CASSFGWQGQTQYF. The CDR3 DNA reads as TGCGCCAGCAGCTTTGGTTGGCAGGGGCAGACCCAGTACTTC.

The V gene is TRBV4-1, the J gene TRBJ2-5; 9 positions match TRBD1. V was clipped by 4 bases and J by 6 bases; unmatched bases: 9. The CDR3 has 15 amino acids. From germline, CDR1 is MGHRA and CDR2 YSYEKL. The CDR3 DNA is TGCGCCAGCAGCCTGACACAGGGGGCCGAAAAGACCCAGTACTTC. Protein product: CASSLTQGAEKTQYF.

The chain is built from TRBV28 and TRBJ1-5, with 8 bases fitting TRBD1. The CDR3 covers 15 residues. V dropped 5 bases and J dropped 6; count of bases not matched to a gene: 9. Germline V CDR1 and CDR2: MDHEN, SYDVKM. CDR3 coding DNA: TGTGCCAGCAGTCGGGAACAGGGGGGAGTTCAGCCCCAGCATTTT. It codes for CASSREQGGVQPQHF.

The chain uses TRBV6-5 and TRBJ1-5; D uncertain. CDR3 length: 14 residues. V lost 6 bases to trimming and J lost 6 bases, with 15 bases between them. Germline CDR1 MNHEY, CDR2 SVGAGI. CDR3 DNA sequence: TGTGCCAGCAGGAACAATGGGTTGGGTCAGCCCCAGCATTTT. It codes for CASRNNGLGQPQHF.

The chain couples TRBV10-1 to TRBJ2-5, with D possibly TRBD2 on 6 matching bases. CDR3 length: 14 amino acids. The V gene's germline CDR1 is WNHNN and CDR2 SYGVQD (reference sequence). Trimming took 0 bases from V and 5 from J, leaving 10 bases between them. CDR3 residues: CASSESTRTETQYF. The CDR3 bases are TGCGCCAGCAGTGAGTCGACTAGAACGGAGACCCAGTACTTC.

The chain uses TRBV27 and TRBJ2-1; 13 positions match TRBD2. This CDR3 comprises 15 residues. Per the germline V gene, CDR1 is MNHEY and CDR2 is SMNVEV (reference sequence). Unmatched junction bases numbered 5, after V lost 5 bases and J lost 7 bases. CDR3 sequence (DNA): TGTGCCAGCAGTATAAGGACTAGCGGGAGAAATGAGCAGTTCTTC. It yields the protein CASSIRTSGRNEQFF.

J is TRBJ2-5 and V is TRBV11-2; D is unclear. The J call may not be correct, given that the DNA end is closer to TRBJ2-7. The CDR3 runs 14 residues. CDR1 SGHAT and CDR2 FQNNGV come from the germline V gene. The CDR3 DNA sequence: TGTGCCAGCAGCTTAGGGGGTGCCGCCTACGAGCAGTACTTC. Its protein is CASSLGGAAYEQYF.

The chain has TRBV11-3 and TRBJ2-3, with D possibly being TRBD1 or TRBD2 (6 bases each). The germline V gene has CDR1 SGHNT and CDR2 YENEEA. The V end was cut by 10 bases, the J end by 8 bases, with 19 bases between. This CDR3 is built from 13 residues. Written as DNA, the CDR3 is TGTGCCACCCAAGGGGGGATTTTTGGTACGCAGTATTTT. This encodes CATQGGIFGTQYF.

CDR3 bases: TGTGCCAGCAGCCTCCGGGGTAGCGGGAGAAGCACAGATACGCAGTATTTT. Translating it yields CASSLRGSGRSTDTQYF. The chain uses TRBV7-2 and TRBJ2-3, with TRBD2 matching over 9 bases. J lost 0 bases, V lost 5 bases, and 9 bases had no gene match. In germline, CDR1 is SGHTA, CDR2 FQGNSA. The CDR3 spans 17 residues.

This clone came up once. The V gene is TRBV27, the J gene TRBJ2-7, with TRBD1 matching over 7 bases. Germline V lookup: CDR1 MNHEY, CDR2 SMNVEV (reference sequence). The CDR3 contains 12 residues. Trimming removed 8 bases from V and 3 bases from J; junction bases left unmatched: 4. The CDR3, as DNA: TGTGCCAGCGGCCCAGGGGGCTACGAGCAGTACTTC. Protein: CASGPGGYEQYF.

This sequence joins TRBV7-9 and TRBJ2-1; TRBD2 agrees at 7 bases. Per germline, CDR1 SEHNR and CDR2 FQNEAQ (reference sequence). The CDR3 consists of 16 residues. The J segment lost 7 bases and the V segment lost 3 bases, leaving 12 bases of the junction unmatched. The CDR3 is CASSLGTIPRVNEQFF. CDR3 DNA: TGTGCCAGCAGCTTGGGGACTATTCCTCGGGTAAATGAGCAGTTCTTC.

In this sample, this clone turned up once. CDR3 residues: CASSYGTGRRETQYF. CDR3 nucleotide sequence: TGTGCCAGCAGCTACGGGACAGGGCGAAGAGAGACCCAGTACTTC. V is TRBV5-4 and J is TRBJ2-5; TRBD1 matches at 9 bases. CDR1 and CDR2 from the germline V gene are SGHNT and YYREEE (reference sequence). Unmatched junction bases numbered 7, after V lost 3 bases and J lost 4 bases. The CDR3 spans 15 residues.

This chain links TRBV7-8 with TRBJ2-5; 11 nucleotides align to TRBD1. V lost 3 bases, J lost 4 bases, and 4 bases stayed unmatched. Germline assignment: CDR1 SGHVS and CDR2 FQNEAQ. This CDR3 region has 15 residues. CDR3 protein: CASSFRTGGPETQYF. CDR3 nucleotide sequence: TGTGCCAGCAGCTTCAGGACAGGGGGCCCAGAGACCCAGTACTTC.

The genes are TRBV6-1 and TRBJ1-1; no clear D. V lost 3 bases to trimming and J lost 2 bases, with 10 bases between them. CDR1 and CDR2 from the germline V gene are MNHNS and SASEGT. The CDR3 is 14 residues long. The CDR3 reads CASSDWGSNTEAFF. CDR3 coding DNA: TGTGCCAGCAGTGATTGGGGAAGTAACACTGAAGCTTTCTTT.

This clone was detected only once. CDR3 sequence reads: CASSLSDRGKNIQYF. The CDR3, as DNA: TGTGCCAGCAGTTTATCTGACCGGGGCAAAAACATTCAGTACTTC. The rearrangement joins TRBV28 to TRBJ2-4; possible D gene TRBD2, 5 bases. The CDR3 extends over 15 amino acids. Germline values: CDR1 MDHEN, CDR2 SYDVKM. V dropped 1 base and J dropped 3 bases, with 10 bases sitting between them.